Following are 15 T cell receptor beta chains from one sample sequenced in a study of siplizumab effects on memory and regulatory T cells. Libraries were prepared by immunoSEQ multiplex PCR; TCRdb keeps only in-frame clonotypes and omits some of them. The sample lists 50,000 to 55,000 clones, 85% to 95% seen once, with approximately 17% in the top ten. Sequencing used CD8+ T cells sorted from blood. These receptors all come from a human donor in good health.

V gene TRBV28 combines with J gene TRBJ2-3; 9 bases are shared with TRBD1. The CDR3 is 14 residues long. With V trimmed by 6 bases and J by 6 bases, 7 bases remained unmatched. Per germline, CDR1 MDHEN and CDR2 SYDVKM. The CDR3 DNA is TGTGCCAGCAGCCGTCGGACAGGGGCTGATACGCAGTATTTT. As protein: CASSRRTGADTQYF.

In nucleotides, the CDR3 is TGCGCCAGCAGCCAATTGTCCAACAGAGGGTCGGGCTACGAGCAGTACTTC. This translates into CASSQLSNRGSGYEQYF. This chain uses TRBV4-1 with TRBJ2-7; possible D gene TRBD2, 5 bases. V lost 2 bases and J lost 3, with 20 bases in between. The CDR3 sequence is 17 residues long. Germline-derived CDR1 and CDR2 are MGHRA and YSYEKL.

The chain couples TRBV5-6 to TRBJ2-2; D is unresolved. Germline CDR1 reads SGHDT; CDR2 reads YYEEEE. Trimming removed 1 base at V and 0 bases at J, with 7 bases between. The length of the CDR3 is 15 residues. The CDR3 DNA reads TGTGCCAGCAGCTTGCGAGCGTCGAACACCGGGGAGCTGTTTTTT. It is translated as CASSLRASNTGELFF. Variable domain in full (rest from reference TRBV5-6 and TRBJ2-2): DAGVTQSPTHLIKTRGQQVTLRCSPKSGHDTVSWYQQALGQGPQFIFQYYEEEERQRGNFPDRFSGHQFPNYSSELNVNALLLGDSALYLCASSLRASNTGELFFGEGSRLTVL.

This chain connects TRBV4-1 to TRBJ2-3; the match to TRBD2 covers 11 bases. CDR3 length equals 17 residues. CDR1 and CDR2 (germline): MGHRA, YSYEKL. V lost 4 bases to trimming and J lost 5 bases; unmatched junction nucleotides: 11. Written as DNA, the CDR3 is TGCGCCAGCAGCCTCCGGACTAGCGGGCCCTTCGTAGATACGCAGTATTTT. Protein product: CASSLRTSGPFVDTQYF.

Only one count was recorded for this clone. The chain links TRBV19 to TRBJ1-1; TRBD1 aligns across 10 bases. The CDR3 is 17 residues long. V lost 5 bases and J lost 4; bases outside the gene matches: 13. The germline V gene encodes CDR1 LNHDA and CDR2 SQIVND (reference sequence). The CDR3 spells CASSLGTGVLLGTEAFF. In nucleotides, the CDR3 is TGTGCCAGTAGTCTAGGGACAGGGGTTTTGCTTGGCACTGAAGCTTTCTTT.

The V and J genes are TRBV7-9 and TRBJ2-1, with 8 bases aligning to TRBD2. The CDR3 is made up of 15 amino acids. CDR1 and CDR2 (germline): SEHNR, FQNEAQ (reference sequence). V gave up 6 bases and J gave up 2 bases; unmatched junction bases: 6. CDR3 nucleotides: TGTGCCAGCAGTTATACTAGCGGTACCTACAATGAGCAGTTCTTC. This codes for CASSYTSGTYNEQFF.

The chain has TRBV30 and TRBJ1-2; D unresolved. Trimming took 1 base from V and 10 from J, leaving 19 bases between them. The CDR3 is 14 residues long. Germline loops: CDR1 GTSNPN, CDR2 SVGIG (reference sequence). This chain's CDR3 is CAWSGGRDLLFYTF. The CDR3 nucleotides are TGTGCCTGGAGTGGAGGCCGGGATCTTCTTTTCTACACCTTC.

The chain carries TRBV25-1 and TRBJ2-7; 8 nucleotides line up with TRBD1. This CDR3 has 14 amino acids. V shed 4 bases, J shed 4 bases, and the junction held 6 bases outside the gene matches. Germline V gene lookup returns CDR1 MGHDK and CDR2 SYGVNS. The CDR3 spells CASSVPGGKYEQYF. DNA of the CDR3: TGTGCCAGCAGTGTCCCAGGGGGCAAGTACGAGCAGTACTTC.

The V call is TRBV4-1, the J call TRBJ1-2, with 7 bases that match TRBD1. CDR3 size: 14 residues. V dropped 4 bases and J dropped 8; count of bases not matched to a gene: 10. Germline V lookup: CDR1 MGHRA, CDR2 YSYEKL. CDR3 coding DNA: TGCGCCAGCAGCCCATATTCGGACAGGAACGGCTACACCTTC. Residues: CASSPYSDRNGYTF.

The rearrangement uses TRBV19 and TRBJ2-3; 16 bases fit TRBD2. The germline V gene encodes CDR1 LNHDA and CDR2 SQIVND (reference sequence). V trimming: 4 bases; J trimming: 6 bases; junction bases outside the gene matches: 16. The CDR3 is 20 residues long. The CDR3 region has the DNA TGTGCCAGTAGTAGCTCCTCCGTAGGGTCGGGACTAGCGGGAGGGGATACGCAGTATTTT. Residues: CASSSSSVGSGLAGGDTQYF.

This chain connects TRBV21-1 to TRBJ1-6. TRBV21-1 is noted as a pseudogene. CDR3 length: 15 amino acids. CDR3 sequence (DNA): TGTGCCAGCAGACCGGGGAGCTCCTATAATTCACCCCTCCACTTT. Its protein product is CASRPGSSYNSPLHF.

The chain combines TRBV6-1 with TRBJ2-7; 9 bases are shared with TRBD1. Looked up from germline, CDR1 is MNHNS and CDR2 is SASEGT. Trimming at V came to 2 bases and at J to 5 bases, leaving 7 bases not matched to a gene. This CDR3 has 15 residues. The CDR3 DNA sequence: TGTGCCAGCAGTGAACTGTGGGACAGGGATAACGAGCAGTACTTC. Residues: CASSELWDRDNEQYF.

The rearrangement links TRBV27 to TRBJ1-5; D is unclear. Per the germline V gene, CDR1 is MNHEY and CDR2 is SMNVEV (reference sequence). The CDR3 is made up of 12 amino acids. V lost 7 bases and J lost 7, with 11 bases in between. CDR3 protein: CASKIGGQPQHF. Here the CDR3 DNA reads TGTGCCAGCAAGATTGGAGGACAGCCCCAGCATTTT.

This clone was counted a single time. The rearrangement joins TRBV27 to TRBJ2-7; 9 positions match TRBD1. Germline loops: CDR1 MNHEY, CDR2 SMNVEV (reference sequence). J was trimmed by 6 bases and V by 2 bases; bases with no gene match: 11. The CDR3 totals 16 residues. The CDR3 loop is CASSLPRDREGAEQYF. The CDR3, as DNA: TGTGCCAGCAGTTTACCTCGGGACAGGGAAGGGGCCGAGCAGTACTTC.

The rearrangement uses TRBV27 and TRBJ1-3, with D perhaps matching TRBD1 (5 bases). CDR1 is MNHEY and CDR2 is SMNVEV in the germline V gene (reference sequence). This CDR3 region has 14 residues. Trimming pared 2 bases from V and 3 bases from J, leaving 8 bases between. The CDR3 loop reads CASSLGGYGNTIYF. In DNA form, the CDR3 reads TGTGCCAGCAGTTTAGGGGGATATGGAAACACCATATATTTT.